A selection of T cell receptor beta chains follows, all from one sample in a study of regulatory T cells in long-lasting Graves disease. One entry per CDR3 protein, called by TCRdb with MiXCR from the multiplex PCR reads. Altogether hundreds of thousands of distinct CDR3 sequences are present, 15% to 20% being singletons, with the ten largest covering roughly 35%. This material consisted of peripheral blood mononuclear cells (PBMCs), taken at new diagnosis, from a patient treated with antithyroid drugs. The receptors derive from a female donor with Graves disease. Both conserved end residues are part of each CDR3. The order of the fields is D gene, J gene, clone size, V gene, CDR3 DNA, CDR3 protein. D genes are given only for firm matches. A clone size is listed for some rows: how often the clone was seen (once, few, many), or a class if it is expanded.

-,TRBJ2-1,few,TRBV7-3,TGTGCCAGCAGCTTATCCACTAGCTACAATGAGCAGTTCTTC,CASSLSTSYNEQFF
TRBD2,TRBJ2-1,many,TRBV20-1,TGCAGTGCTAGAGGTCTACTAGCGGGACGCGACAATGAGCAGTTCTTC,CSARGLLAGRDNEQFF
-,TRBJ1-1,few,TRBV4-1,TGCGCCAGCAGCCTGGGGAGGCAGGGGTCAGCTTTCTTT,CASSLGRQGSAFF
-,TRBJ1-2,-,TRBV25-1,TGTGCCAGCAGTGATCCAAAGACAGGAATAGTCTATGGCTACACCTTC,CASSDPKTGIVYGYTF
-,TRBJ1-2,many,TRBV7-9,TGTGCCAGCAGCTTAGGAGCCTCGGGGGAGAACTATGGCTACACCTTC,CASSLGASGENYGYTF
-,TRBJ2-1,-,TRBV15,TGTGCCACCAGCAGAGATAGGTTTGGGTTACCCTACAATGAGCAGTTCTTC,CATSRDRFGLPYNEQFF
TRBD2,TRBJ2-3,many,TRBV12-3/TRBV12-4,TGTGCCAGCAGCCGTATAGCGGGGTATAGCACAGATACGCAGTATTTT,CASSRIAGYSTDTQYF
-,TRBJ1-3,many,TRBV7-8,TGTGCCAGCAGCCCGACGGCCGGAAACACCATATATTTT,CASSPTAGNTIYF
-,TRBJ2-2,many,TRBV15,TGTGCCACCAGCAGAGATCGGAGGGGCGGGACGAACACCGGGGAGCTGTTTTTT,CATSRDRRGGTNTGELFF
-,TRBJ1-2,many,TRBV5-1,TGCGCCAGCAGCTTGGGGGTAGGGAATGGCTACACCTTC,CASSLGVGNGYTF
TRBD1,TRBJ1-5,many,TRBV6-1,TGTGCCAGCAGTGTGGGGGACAGGTTGGTCCAAAGCAATCAGCCCCAGCATTTT,CASSVGDRLVQSNQPQHF
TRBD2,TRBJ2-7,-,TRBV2,TGTGCCAGCAGAATTTCCCGGGAGGGCGAGCAGTACTTC,CASRISREGEQYF
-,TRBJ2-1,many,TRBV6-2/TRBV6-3,TGTGCCAGCAGTTACGGCCGGGTCTCCTACAATGAGCAGTTCTTC,CASSYGRVSYNEQFF
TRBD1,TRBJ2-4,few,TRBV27,TGTGCCAGCAGTTTCCAGACAGGGGGGAGAAACATTCAGTACTTC,CASSFQTGGRNIQYF
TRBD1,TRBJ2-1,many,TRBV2,TGTGCCAGCAGCCTGGGACAGGGGGCCGACAATGAGCAGTTCTTC,CASSLGQGADNEQFF
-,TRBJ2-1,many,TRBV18,TGTGCCAGCTCACCACCCAGAGACTCCTACAATGAGCAGTTCTTC,CASSPPRDSYNEQFF
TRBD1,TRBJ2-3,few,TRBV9,TGTGCCAGCAGCGTAGAGGGGGTCCAGACAGGGCCCATGGATACGCAGTATTTT,CASSVEGVQTGPMDTQYF
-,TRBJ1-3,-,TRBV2,TGTGCCAGGACGACAGGAGCATGGGGGACCATATATTTT,CARTTGAWGTIYF
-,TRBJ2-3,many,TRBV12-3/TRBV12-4,TGTGCCACCCTACCGGGGGGCACAGATACGCAGTATTTT,CATLPGGTDTQYF
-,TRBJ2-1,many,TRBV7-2,TGTGCCAGCAGCTTGAACTCCTACAATGAGCAGTTCTTC,CASSLNSYNEQFF
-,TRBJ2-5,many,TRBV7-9,TGTGCCAGCAGCCAACCCGGACAGATCCAAGAGACCCAGTACTTC,CASSQPGQIQETQYF
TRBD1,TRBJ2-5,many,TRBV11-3,TGTGCCAGCAGCTTAGATGGAGGAACAGGGGTGAAGACCCAGTACTTC,CASSLDGGTGVKTQYF
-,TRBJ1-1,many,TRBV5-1,TGCGCCAGCAGCTTGGCCGTGGGGAGGAACACTGAAGCTTTCTTT,CASSLAVGRNTEAFF
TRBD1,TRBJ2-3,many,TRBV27,TGTGCCAGCAGTCGCAAGACAGGGGCAGGAGATACGCAGTATTTT,CASSRKTGAGDTQYF
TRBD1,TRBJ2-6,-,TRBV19,TGTGCGACAAAGACAGGGTCAGACTCTGGGGCCAACGTCCTGACTTTC,CATKTGSDSGANVLTF
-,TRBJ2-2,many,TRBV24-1,TGTGCCACCCAAGGCGGCAGGGGGGTCGGGGAGCTGTTTTTT,CATQGGRGVGELFF
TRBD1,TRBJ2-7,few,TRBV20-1,TGCAGTGCTAGCCGAGAGGGGGCCTATTACGAGCAGTACTTC,CSASREGAYYEQYF
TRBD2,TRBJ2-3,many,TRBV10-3,TGTGCCATCAGTGAGTCAACTAGCGGGAGTGGAGGCAGGACAGATACGCAGTATTTT,CAISESTSGSGGRTDTQYF
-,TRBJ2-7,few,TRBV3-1,TGTGCCAGCAGCCAAGGGCCCAACACCCAGTACGAGCAGTACTTC,CASSQGPNTQYEQYF
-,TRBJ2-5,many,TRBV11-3,TGTGCCAGCAGCTTAGTTGGCCAACGAGAAGAGACCCAGTACTTC,CASSLVGQREETQYF
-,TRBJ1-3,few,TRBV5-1,TGCGCCAGCACACCAGGGTCGGGGGCTGGAAACACCATATATTTT,CASTPGSGAGNTIYF
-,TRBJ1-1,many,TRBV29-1,TGCAGCGTTGTGACCGACACCACTCCCACTGAAGCTTTCTTT,CSVVTDTTPTEAFF
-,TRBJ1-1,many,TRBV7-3,TGTGCCAGCAGCTTAATGGGCAGCATGGGCACTGAAGCTTTCTTT,CASSLMGSMGTEAFF
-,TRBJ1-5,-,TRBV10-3,TGTGCCATCAGTGACAGTGCCAATCAGCCCCAGCATTTT,CAISDSANQPQHF
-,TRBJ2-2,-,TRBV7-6,TGTGCCAGCAGCTTAGTTGGGAACAGGGTCACCGGGGAGCTGTTTTTT,CASSLVGNRVTGELFF
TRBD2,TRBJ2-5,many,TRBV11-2,TGTGCCAGCAGCTTAGTGGGCGGGAGACTTGAAGGGGAGACCCAGTACTTC,CASSLVGGRLEGETQYF
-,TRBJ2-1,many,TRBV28,TGTGCCAGCAGTTCATCAGGGGAGGGTGTCAATGAGCAGTTCTTC,CASSSSGEGVNEQFF
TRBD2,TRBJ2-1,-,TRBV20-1,TGCAGTGCTAGAGATTGGACTAGCGATGAGCAGTTCTTC,CSARDWTSDEQFF
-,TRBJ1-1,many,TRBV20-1,TGCAGTGCTCTAATGGGGGCGGGTTGGTCTGAAGCTTTCTTT,CSALMGAGWSEAFF
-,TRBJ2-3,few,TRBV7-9,TGTGCCAGCAGCTTCCGCGCCCAAAGCGTCGGTACGCAGTATTTT,CASSFRAQSVGTQYF
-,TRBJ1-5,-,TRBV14,TGTGCCAGCAGCCAAGATAGTTGGATGTCTCAGCCCCAGCATTTT,CASSQDSWMSQPQHF
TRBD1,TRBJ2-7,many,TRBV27,TGTGCCAGCAGTCCTAACCCCGACAGGGTAGGCTACGAGCAGTACTTC,CASSPNPDRVGYEQYF
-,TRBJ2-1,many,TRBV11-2,TGTGCCAGCAGCTTAGATTTGGGCGGCGAGCAGTTCTTC,CASSLDLGGEQFF
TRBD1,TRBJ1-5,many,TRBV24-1,TGTGCCACCAGTGATACGGACAGGGGAAGCAATCAGCCCCAGCATTTT,CATSDTDRGSNQPQHF
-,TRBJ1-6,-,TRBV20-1,TGCAGTGCTCCCGGGACGGTCAATTCACCCCTCCACTTT,CSAPGTVNSPLHF
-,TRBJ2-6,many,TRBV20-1,TGCAGTGCTTCCTCAGGTTGGGCGGGGGCCAACGTCCTGACTTTC,CSASSGWAGANVLTF
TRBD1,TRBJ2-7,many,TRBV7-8,TGTGCCAGCAGCTTCAGATCCGGGACAGGGGACCACGAGCAGTACTTC,CASSFRSGTGDHEQYF
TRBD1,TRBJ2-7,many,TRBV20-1,TGCAGTGCTTTAAGACAGGGGACCTACGAGCAGTACTTC,CSALRQGTYEQYF
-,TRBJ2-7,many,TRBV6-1,TGTGCCAGCAGTCGTTTCGGACCTTACGAGCAGTACTTC,CASSRFGPYEQYF
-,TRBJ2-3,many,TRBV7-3,TGTGCCAGCAGCTTAGGGATCGGCGCAGATACGCAGTATTTT,CASSLGIGADTQYF
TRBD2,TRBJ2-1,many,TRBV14,TGTGCCAGCAGCTTTAGCGGGACAAACAATGAGCAGTTCTTC,CASSFSGTNNEQFF
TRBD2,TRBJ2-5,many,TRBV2,TGTGCCAGCAGTGTTCTAGCGGGAGGGCAGGAGACCCAGTACTTC,CASSVLAGGQETQYF
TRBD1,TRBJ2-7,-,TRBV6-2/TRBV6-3,TGTGCCAGCAGTTATGACAGGGCCATCGAGCAGTACTTC,CASSYDRAIEQYF